These T cell receptor beta chains were read from a single sample in a study of shared clonotypes between healthy human individuals. Sequenced by immunoSEQ multiplex PCR; TCRdb stores in-frame clones only, minus some. The sample consists of 400,000 to 600,000 clones, more than 75% of them appearing once. Material: PBMCs. The origin of the receptors is a woman aged 40 to 49 in good health. Some clones in this sample may be carry-over from other donors' samples. Both conserved end residues are part of each CDR3. D genes are given only for firm matches. Clone size, where shown, is once, few, many, or a class for clones that have expanded.

>.|TRBJ2-7|TRBV28|few
TGTGCCAGCAAGACAGCACGAGAGCAGTACTTC
CASKTAREQYF
>.|TRBJ1-2|TRBV5-5|.
TGTGCCAGCAGCTTGGTACAGTTCACTCATGGCTACACCTTC
CASSLVQFTHGYTF
>TRBD2|TRBJ2-1|TRBV18|.
TGTGCCAGCTCACAGGGACTAGCGGGAGGGTCCACCCACAATGAGCAGTTCTTC
CASSQGLAGGSTHNEQFF
>.|TRBJ2-3|TRBV5-4|.
TGTGCCAGCAGCTTGCCTAAGGGGGGGCGGACGCAGTATTTT
CASSLPKGGRTQYF
>.|TRBJ1-5|TRBV2|.
TGTGCCAGCAGTCCCGGGAATAGCAATCAGCCCCAGCATTTT
CASSPGNSNQPQHF
>.|TRBJ1-2|TRBV30|.
TGTGCCTGGAGTGGGGAGGGGATATCTGGCTACACCTTC
CAWSGEGISGYTF
>.|TRBJ1-5|TRBV25-1|.
TGTGCCAGCAGTGAATCGTTGGGGACGAAGCCCCAGCATTTT
CASSESLGTKPQHF
>TRBD2|TRBJ2-7|TRBV6-5|.
TGTGCCAGCCAGGGAGGGAGCTCCTACGAGCAGTACTTC
CASQGGSSYEQYF
>TRBD2|TRBJ2-3|TRBV5-1|.
TGCGCCAGCAGCTTGTCCCGAGCGGGAAGCGATACGCAGTATTTT
CASSLSRAGSDTQYF
>.|TRBJ2-3|TRBV28|.
TGTGCCAGCAGTTTGGCCTTTCGGACAGACACAGATACGCAGTATTTT
CASSLAFRTDTDTQYF
>.|TRBJ1-4|TRBV9|few
TGTGCCAGCAGCCCCCACCTCGCCGCGGGACGAAATGAAAAACTGTTTTTT
CASSPHLAAGRNEKLFF
>.|TRBJ2-6|TRBV19|few
TGTGCCAGTAGTATAGATAGTTACTCTGGGGCCAACGTCCTGACTTTC
CASSIDSYSGANVLTF
>TRBD2|TRBJ2-3|TRBV29-1|.
TGCAGCGTTCGTGGGACTAGCGGGAGTCAGACAGATACGCAGTATTTT
CSVRGTSGSQTDTQYF
>TRBD1|TRBJ1-5|TRBV7-8|.
TGTGCCAGCAGCCGTAACAGGGGAGGGATGAGCAATCAGCCCCAGCATTTT
CASSRNRGGMSNQPQHF
>.|TRBJ1-1|TRBV9|once
TGTGCCAGCAGGCCAGGAGCGGGAAGCACTGAAGCTTTCTTT
CASRPGAGSTEAFF
>.|TRBJ2-5|TRBV5-1|.
TGCGCCAGCAGCTTGGATGGGGAGCAGTACTTC
CASSLDGEQYF
>.|TRBJ1-3|TRBV5-1|.
TGCGCCAGCAGCTTGGACGGACGCGGCTCTGGAAACACCATATATTTT
CASSLDGRGSGNTIYF
>.|TRBJ2-7|TRBV6-1|few
TGTGCCAGCAGTGAATGGGACGGGATTTACGAGCAGTACTTC
CASSEWDGIYEQYF
>TRBD2|TRBJ2-3|TRBV7-2|.
TGTGCCAGCAGCCCCCGGACTAGCGGGAGGCCACACGATACGCAGTATTTT
CASSPRTSGRPHDTQYF
>TRBD2|TRBJ2-1|TRBV6-1|many
TGTGCCAGCAGTGAAGGGGTAGCGGGAATCGGGGGTGAGCAGTTCTTC
CASSEGVAGIGGEQFF
>.|TRBJ1-1|TRBV14|.
TGTGCCAGCAGCACATACAGAATTTTGAACACTGAAGCTTTCTTT
CASSTYRILNTEAFF
>TRBD1|TRBJ2-7|TRBV5-6|.
TGTGCCAGCAGCTTGGCGGGACAGGGGGAGGGATACGAGCAGTACTTC
CASSLAGQGEGYEQYF
>.|TRBJ2-5|TRBV6-5|.
TGTGCCAGCAAGGGGGAGGGCGTAGTGGGAGAGACCCAGTACTTC
CASKGEGVVGETQYF
>.|TRBJ2-1|TRBV28|.
TGTGCCAGCGGACCTCTAGGCGGGGCAAGAAACAATGAGCAGTTCTTC
CASGPLGGARNNEQFF
>.|TRBJ2-3|TRBV7-9|.
TGTGCCAGCAGCCCCGGGACGACTGGATCGACAGATACGCAGTATTTT
CASSPGTTGSTDTQYF
>.|TRBJ1-1|TRBV7-2|.
TGTGCCAGCAGCGCTACCTACCGGGGCACTGAAGCTTTCTTT
CASSATYRGTEAFF
>.|TRBJ2-7|TRBV30|.
TGTGCCTGGAGTGGGGACACAGGGTACTCCTACGAGCAGTACTTC
CAWSGDTGYSYEQYF
>TRBD1|TRBJ1-1|TRBV10-2|.
TGCGCCAGCAGTGCACAGGGGGGAAGGCTGGGGGAAGCTTTCTTT
CASSAQGGRLGEAFF
>.|TRBJ2-1|TRBV2|.
TGTGCCAGCCGGGACCGCAATGAGCAGTTCTTC
CASRDRNEQFF
>.|TRBJ2-1|TRBV2|once
TGTGCCAGCAGTGATTTCGCGGGAAGTTTCTACAATGAGCAGTTCTTC
CASSDFAGSFYNEQFF
>TRBD2|TRBJ2-1|TRBV4-2|.
TGTGCCAGCAGCAAGGAGACTAGCGGGGGATACAATGAGCAGTTCTTC
CASSKETSGGYNEQFF
>TRBD1|TRBJ2-7|TRBV28|.
TGTGCCAGCACTTACGGATTACAGGGGGCGAGCGAGCAGTACTTC
CASTYGLQGASEQYF
>.|TRBJ2-2|TRBV5-1|once
TGCGCCAGCAGCTTGGATCCGGGAACCTTCACCGGGGAGCTGTTTTTT
CASSLDPGTFTGELFF
>.|TRBJ1-4|TRBV5-8|.
TGTGCCAGCAGCTTGATGCGAGAAAAACTGTTTTTT
CASSLMREKLFF
>.|TRBJ2-5|TRBV29-1|.
TGCAGCGTGGAACAGGGAATCCAAGAGACCCAGTACTTC
CSVEQGIQETQYF
>TRBD1|TRBJ2-1|TRBV29-1|.
TGCAGCGTTGCGACAGGGGAGTGGAATGAGCAGTTCTTC
CSVATGEWNEQFF
>TRBD1|TRBJ2-7|TRBV27|once
TGTGCCAGCAGTTTATTAGGGGACAGGCCCTCCTACGAGCAGTACTTC
CASSLLGDRPSYEQYF
>TRBD1|TRBJ1-2|TRBV19|.
TGTGCCAGTAGGGACGGACAGGCCGGCTTCGTTGGCTACACCTTC
CASRDGQAGFVGYTF
>.|TRBJ2-7|TRBV6-5|once
TGTGCCAGCAGTTCCACCGGGACAACCTACGAGCAGTACTTC
CASSSTGTTYEQYF
>.|TRBJ2-1|TRBV15|.
TGTGCCACCAGCGGTACGATAAGCTCCTACAATGAGCAGTTCTTC
CATSGTISSYNEQFF
>.|TRBJ2-5|TRBV28|.
TGTGCCAGCAGTTTCGCTCGTCTGGATAATCAAGAGACCCAGTACTTC
CASSFARLDNQETQYF
>.|TRBJ2-2|TRBV11-1|.
TGTGCCAGCAGCTTAGATCTGGGGCCGGAGAACACCGGGGAGCTGTTTTTT
CASSLDLGPENTGELFF
>.|TRBJ1-5|TRBV28|once
TGTGCCAGCCGGACCGGGACAAGATATCAGCCCCAGCATTTT
CASRTGTRYQPQHF
>TRBD2|TRBJ2-5|TRBV7-9|.
TGTGCCAGCAGCTTAGTGGGACTAGCAGAGACCCAGTACTTC
CASSLVGLAETQYF
>TRBD1|TRBJ1-1|TRBV15|.
TGTGCCACCAGCACCCGGTCGGGACAGCTGAACACTGAAGCTTTCTTT
CATSTRSGQLNTEAFF
>.|TRBJ2-7|TRBV28|.
TGTGCCAGCACGGGCAGGGGAGTCCCCTACGAGCAGTACTTC
CASTGRGVPYEQYF